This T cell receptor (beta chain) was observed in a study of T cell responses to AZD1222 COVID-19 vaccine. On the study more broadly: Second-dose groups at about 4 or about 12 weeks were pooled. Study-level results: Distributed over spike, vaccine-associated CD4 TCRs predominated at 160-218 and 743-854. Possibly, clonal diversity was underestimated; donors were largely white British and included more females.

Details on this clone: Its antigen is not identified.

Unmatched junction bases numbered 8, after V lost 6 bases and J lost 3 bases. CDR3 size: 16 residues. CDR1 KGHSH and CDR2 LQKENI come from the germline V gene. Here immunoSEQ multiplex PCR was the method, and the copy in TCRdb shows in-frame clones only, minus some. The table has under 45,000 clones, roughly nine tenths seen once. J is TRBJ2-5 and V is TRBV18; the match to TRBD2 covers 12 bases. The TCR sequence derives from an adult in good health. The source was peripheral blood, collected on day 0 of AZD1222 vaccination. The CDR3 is CASSVLAGGPEETQYF. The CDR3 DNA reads TGTGCCAGCTCCGTGCTAGCGGGAGGGCCGGAAGAGACCCAGTACTTC.